These 19 T cell receptor beta chains originate from one sample sequenced in a study of T cell responses to AZD1222 COVID-19 vaccine. Here immunoSEQ multiplex PCR was the method, and the copy in TCRdb shows in-frame clones only, minus some. The profile shows fewer than 85,000 clones, around 89% of them singletons. The sequenced sample was peripheral blood, obtained on day 0 of AZD1222 vaccination. These receptors came from an adult in good health.

This clone has a single count. The CDR3 nucleotides read TGTGCCAGCAGTGAAGCGGCAGTCGGGACAGCCCTCTATGGCTACACCTTC. Translation gives CASSEAAVGTALYGYTF. This chain uses TRBV6-1 with TRBJ1-2; 7 nucleotides agree with TRBD1. The CDR3 has 17 amino acids. J was trimmed by 4 bases and V by 0 bases; bases with no gene match: 11. Germline V gives CDR1 MNHNS, CDR2 SASEGT.

Sample share makes this clone large. The V gene is TRBV19, the J gene TRBJ2-2; D is unresolved. There are 14 residues in the CDR3. The ends were cut back, 5 bases at V and 6 bases at J, with 13 bases in the middle. CDR1 LNHDA and CDR2 SQIVND come from the germline V gene (reference sequence). The chain's CDR3 is CASSPLMIPGELFF. The CDR3 bases are TGTGCCAGTAGTCCGCTAATGATTCCCGGGGAGCTGTTTTTT.

This clone was observed a handful of times. The chain recombines TRBV6-1 with TRBJ2-7; a weak D match, TRBD2 (5 bases). The germline V gene encodes CDR1 MNHNS and CDR2 SASEGT. The CDR3 consists of 15 residues. V lost 2 bases, J lost 3 bases, and 14 bases lay in between. The CDR3 region has the DNA TGTGCCAGCAGTGAAAGCGCGGGCCAGTTCTACGAGCAGTACTTC. It is translated as CASSESAGQFYEQYF.

The rearrangement uses TRBV6-5 and TRBJ2-7, with no clear D. V dropped 0 bases and J dropped 6 bases, with 15 bases sitting between them. The CDR3 totals 15 residues. The germline V gene has CDR1 MNHEY and CDR2 SVGAGI. For the CDR3, the DNA is TGTGCCAGCAGTTACTCCCCCGAGGTGGTGGGCGAGCAGTACTTC. This codes for CASSYSPEVVGEQYF.

This rearrangement joins TRBV5-4 to TRBJ1-2; tentative D call: TRBD1 (6 bases). The CDR3 totals 13 residues. CDR1 SGHNT and CDR2 YYREEE come from the germline V gene (reference sequence). The V and J ends lost 4 bases and 2 bases respectively, with 9 bases between them. The CDR3 nucleotides read TGTGCCAGCAGCCCGGACAGCAACTATGGCTACACCTTC. It is translated as CASSPDSNYGYTF.

V is TRBV25-1 and J is TRBJ2-1, with 10 nucleotides matching TRBD2. Germline CDR1 reads MGHDK; CDR2 reads SYGVNS. Trimming took 6 bases from V and 6 from J; bases not matched to a gene: 14. The CDR3 runs to 17 residues. The CDR3: CASSKLQLAGLSNEQFF. CDR3 sequence (DNA): TGTGCCAGCAGCAAGCTCCAACTAGCGGGGCTTTCCAATGAGCAGTTCTTC. The complete variable domain, with remaining parts taken from reference TRBV25-1 and TRBJ2-1, reads EADIYQTPRYLVIGTGKKITLECSQTMGHDKMYWYQQDPGMELHLIHYSYGVNSTEKGDLSSESTVSRIRTEHFPLTLESARPSHTSQYLCASSKLQLAGLSNEQFFGPGTRLTVL.

This chain links TRBV6-6 with TRBJ1-2; tentative D call: TRBD1 (5 bases). Trimming removed 7 bases at V and 4 bases at J, with 16 bases between. The CDR3 runs 14 residues. Germline assignment: CDR1 MNHNY and CDR2 SVGAGI (reference sequence). DNA of the CDR3: TGTGCCAGCACCGACAGAGGCCGGAGCTATGGCTACACCTTC. This gives the protein CASTDRGRSYGYTF.

This clone was seen once. CDR3 loop: CASSLVGEPLHF. For the CDR3, the DNA is TGTGCCAGCAGCTTAGTAGGGGAACCCCTCCACTTT. V usage is TRBV7-9 and J usage is TRBJ1-6; D is possibly TRBD1 (5 bases). Germline V lookup: CDR1 SEHNR, CDR2 FQNEAQ (reference sequence). V was clipped by 1 base and J by 12 bases, with 7 bases between them. The CDR3 runs 12 residues. Full variable domain (rest looked up from reference TRBV7-9 and TRBJ1-6): DTGVSQNPRHKITKRGQNVTFRCDPISEHNRLYWYRQTLGQGPEFLTYFQNEAQLEKSRLLSDRFSAERPKGSFSTLEIQRTEQGDSAMYLCASSLVGEPLHFGNGTRLTVT.

There are a few counts of this clone. CDR3 bases: TGTGCCAGCAGCCCAACGAGGGGCGGGGAGCTGTTTTTT. Translated, it gives CASSPTRGGELFF. V and J are TRBV11-3 and TRBJ2-2, with D perhaps given as TRBD1 or TRBD2 (5 bases each). This CDR3 has 13 residues. Trimming cost V 5 bases and J 7 bases, with 11 bases left between them. Germline V gene data show CDR1 as SGHNT and CDR2 as YENEEA.

This chain joins TRBV27 and TRBJ2-3; the D gene could be TRBD1 or TRBD2 (5 bases each). CDR1 is MNHEY and CDR2 is SMNVEV in the germline V gene (reference sequence). Trimming took off 4 bases at V and 6 bases at J, with 26 bases between the two ends. CDR3 length: 18 amino acids. CDR3 nucleotides: TGTGCCAGCAGTTCCCTCACCCTTAGAGGGGATACTCGGGATACGCAGTATTTT. Its translation: CASSSLTLRGDTRDTQYF.

The chain couples TRBV7-8 to TRBJ1-5, with D possibly TRBD1 on 6 matching bases. V lost 5 bases to trimming and J lost 2 bases, with 22 bases between them. From germline, CDR1 is SGHVS and CDR2 FQNEAQ. This CDR3 comprises 18 residues. CDR3 DNA sequence: TGTGCCAGCAGCCCCTTACCTCGGGACATGAGTGGCAATCAGCCCCAGCATTTT. Protein sequence: CASSPLPRDMSGNQPQHF.

The chain joins TRBV18 to TRBJ2-5, with a possible D match to TRBD2 (5 bases). Germline CDR1 reads KGHSH; CDR2 reads LQKENI. Trimming shortened V by 0 bases and J by 2 bases, and 7 bases separated the two germline ends. The CDR3 contains 14 residues. Here the CDR3 reads CASSPPRGQETQYF. CDR3 nucleotide sequence: TGTGCCAGCTCACCACCGCGAGGGCAAGAGACCCAGTACTTC.

This clone was found once. The CDR3 DNA sequence: TGTGCCAGCAGCCCTGTGGACAGCCTGAGTTCACCCCTCCACTTT. This translates into CASSPVDSLSSPLHF. The genes are TRBV14 and TRBJ1-6; D may be TRBD1 (6 bases). Trimming stripped 4 bases from V and 9 bases from J, with 16 bases between. Germline-derived CDR1 and CDR2 are SGHDN and FVKESK. The CDR3 spans 15 residues. Variable domain in full (rest from reference TRBV14 and TRBJ1-6): EAGVTQFPSHSVIEKGQTVTLRCDPISGHDNLYWYRRVMGKEIKFLLHFVKESKQDESGMPNNRFLAERTGGTYSTLKVQPAELEDSGVYFCASSPVDSLSSPLHFGNGTRLTVT.

This rearrangement joins TRBV11-1 to TRBJ2-1; TRBD2 agrees at 9 bases. This CDR3 spans 15 amino acids. From germline, CDR1 is SGHAT and CDR2 FQDESV (reference sequence). With 6 bases clipped from V and 2 bases from J, the junction kept 5 bases outside the gene matches. This CDR3 is CASRRSGSAYNEQFF. The DNA of the CDR3 is TGTGCCAGCAGACGTAGCGGGAGCGCCTACAATGAGCAGTTCTTC.

The gene calls are TRBV11-1 and TRBJ2-1; TRBD1 agrees at 8 bases. The CDR3 is 14 amino acids. V lost 1 base, J lost 8 bases, and 4 bases stayed unmatched. The germline CDR1 and CDR2 sequences are SGHAT and FQDESV (reference sequence). The chain's CDR3 is CASSLGTGNHEQFF. The CDR3 nucleotides read TGTGCCAGCAGCTTAGGGACAGGGAACCATGAGCAGTTCTTC.

V usage is TRBV5-1 and J usage is TRBJ2-4; 7 bases agree with TRBD2. The CDR3 contains 15 residues. After removal of 4 bases from V and 0 bases from J, the junction contained 4 bases not matched to a gene. The germline CDR1 and CDR2 sequences are SGHRS and YFSETQ. CDR3 sequence reads: CASSPTSQAKNIQYF. The CDR3 bases are TGCGCCAGCAGCCCGACTAGCCAAGCCAAAAACATTCAGTACTTC. The complete variable domain, with remaining parts taken from reference TRBV5-1 and TRBJ2-4, reads KAGVTQTPRYLIKTRGQQVTLSCSPISGHRSVSWYQQTPGQGLQFLFEYFSETQRNKGNFPGRFSGRQFSNSRSEMNVSTLELGDSALYLCASSPTSQAKNIQYFGAGTRLSVL.

J is TRBJ2-7 and V is TRBV7-9; no reliable D call. The germline V gene has CDR1 SEHNR and CDR2 FQNEAQ (reference sequence). Trimming took 5 bases from V and 4 from J, leaving 12 bases between them. This CDR3 spans 13 amino acids. The CDR3 bases are TGTGCCAGCAGCCTAGGACGTGGTTACGAGCAGTACTTC. As protein: CASSLGRGYEQYF.

This clone has more than one count but fewer than ten. V gene TRBV5-1 combines with J gene TRBJ2-2; 8 bases map to TRBD1. The V and J ends lost 3 bases and 4 bases, in that order; junction bases with no gene match: 2. The germline CDR1 and CDR2 sequences are SGHRS and YFSETQ. The CDR3 length is 14 residues. The CDR3 DNA reads TGCGCCAGCAGCTCGGACAGGGTCACCGGGGAGCTGTTTTTT. This sequence encodes CASSSDRVTGELFF.

The chain employs TRBV2 and TRBJ1-1, with a weak D call TRBD1 (6 bases). Trimming pared 10 bases from V and 4 bases from J, leaving 13 bases between. The CDR3 is made up of 12 amino acids. Germline V gene data show CDR1 as SNHLY and CDR2 as FYNNEI. CDR3: CANRVWGTEAFF. Written as DNA, the CDR3 is TGTGCCAACAGGGTATGGGGCACTGAAGCTTTCTTT.